Presented here are 19 T cell receptor beta chains from one specimen sequenced in a study of vaccination effects on CD4 cells after COVID-19. Their recognized antigens are unknown. This table comes from immunoSEQ multiplex PCR, and its TCRdb copy is limited to in-frame clones, with some not included. The sample contains tens of thousands of clones, 55% to 75% of which appear only once. ViraFEST expansion of antigen-specific CD4+ T cells with viral peptide pools preceded sequencing. Subsequent to a culture period of less than twelve days, CD4+ T cells were isolated. The healthy vaccine recipients, who had no prior SARS-CoV-2 infection, showed negative nucleocapsid antibodies. The sample consisted of CD4+ T cells from PBMCs cultured with SARS-CoV-2 spike peptides, taken before COVID-19 vaccination. These receptors came from a human donor who received a COVID-19 vaccine.

V is TRBV3-1 (or the pseudogene TRBV3-2) and J is TRBJ2-3; D is unclear. Trimming took off 1 base at V and 0 bases at J, with 8 bases between the two ends. From germline, CDR1 is LGHDT and CDR2 YNNKEL (reference sequence). The CDR3 has 15 residues. DNA for the CDR3: TGTGCCAGCAGCCAAGGCCCTCATAGCACAGATACGCAGTATTTT. This translates into CASSQGPHSTDTQYF.

CDR3 loop: CASSPRQGDSPLHF. The CDR3 region has the DNA TGTGCCAGCTCACCACGACAGGGAGATTCACCCCTCCACTTT. The chain links TRBV18 to TRBJ1-6; 7 nucleotides line up with TRBD1. The V segment lost 1 base and the J segment 8 bases; nucleotides outside the gene matches: 2. The CDR3 consists of 14 residues. Germline V gives CDR1 KGHSH, CDR2 LQKENI.

The genes are TRBV3-1 (or the pseudogene TRBV3-2) and TRBJ2-3; possible D gene TRBD2, 6 bases. CDR1 LGHDT and CDR2 YNNKEL come from the germline V gene (reference sequence). CDR3 length equals 11 residues. Trimming cost V 5 bases and J 12 bases, with 12 bases left between them. The CDR3 DNA reads TGTGCCAGCAGCTCGGGGGTGGGCCAGTATTTT. Amino acid sequence: CASSSGVGQYF.

The chain's CDR3 is CASSLDRAVAYEQYF. For the CDR3, the DNA is TGTGCCAGCAGCTTAGACCGGGCAGTGGCCTACGAGCAGTACTTC. J is TRBJ2-7 and V is TRBV7-2; D not resolved. Trimming shortened V by 1 base and J by 2 bases, and 12 bases separated the two germline ends. Germline V lookup: CDR1 SGHTA, CDR2 FQGNSA. The length of the CDR3 is 15 residues.

The chain links TRBV15 to TRBJ2-7, with TRBD1 matching 8 bases. CDR3 length: 14 residues. Germline CDR1 reads LNHNV; CDR2 reads YYDKDF (reference sequence). The V segment lost 8 bases and the J segment 6 bases; nucleotides outside the gene matches: 12. The CDR3 nucleotides read TGTGCCACCTCTAGGGACAGGTTCAAGGGCGAGCAGTACTTC. Translating gives CATSRDRFKGEQYF. The full variable domain, its missing parts supplied by reference TRBV15 and TRBJ2-7, is DAMVIQNPRYQVTQFGKPVTLSCSQTLNHNVMYWYQQKSSQAPKLLFHYYDKDFNNEADTPDNFQSRRPNTSFCFLDIRSPGLGDTAMYLCATSRDRFKGEQYFGPGTRLTVT.

The chain uses TRBV6-7 and TRBJ2-3, with D tentatively TRBD1 or TRBD2 (5 bases each). TRBV6-7 is an open reading frame, and its role is uncertain. CDR3 length: 15 residues. Trimming pared 0 bases from V and 6 bases from J, leaving 13 bases between. The CDR3 sequence is CASSYSIGTADTQYF. The CDR3 DNA follows: TGTGCCAGCAGTTACTCGATCGGGACGGCGGATACGCAGTATTTT.

This clone was seen just once. The chain combines TRBV7-2 with TRBJ2-5; D call uncertain. The CDR3 covers 12 residues. The V end lost 3 bases, the J end lost 5 bases, and 7 bases lay between the germline ends. The germline V gene encodes CDR1 SGHTA and CDR2 FQGNSA. In DNA, the CDR3 is TGTGCCAGCAGCTTCGGCCGGGAGACCCAGTACTTC. It is translated as CASSFGRETQYF.

The chain couples TRBV6-2 or TRBV6-3 to TRBJ2-1, with D hard to call. V was shortened by 0 bases and J by 0 bases, with 12 bases between the two germline ends. The CDR3 has 17 amino acids. The V gene's germline CDR1 is MNHEY and CDR2 SVGEGT. The CDR3 DNA is TGTGCCAGCAGTTACTCGCAAGTCCCGAGCTCCTACAATGAGCAGTTCTTC. This sequence encodes CASSYSQVPSSYNEQFF.

The chain is built from TRBV29-1 and TRBJ2-7; D possibly uses TRBD1 or TRBD2 (6 bases each). This CDR3 contains 15 residues. Looked up from germline, CDR1 is SQVTM and CDR2 is ANQGSEA. The ends were cut back, 6 bases at V and 9 bases at J, with 27 bases in the middle. CDR3 sequence reads: CSVRGGDSTTSRQYF. CDR3 nucleotides: TGCAGCGTCAGGGGAGGAGACTCTACTACGAGTCGGCAGTACTTC.

In this sample, this clone turned up a few times. This chain links TRBV5-4 with TRBJ2-7, with unresolved D. Germline lookup yields CDR1 SGHNT and CDR2 YYREEE (reference sequence). The V and J ends lost 2 bases and 8 bases respectively, with 14 bases between them. The CDR3 covers 13 residues. The DNA for the CDR3 is TGTGCCAGCAGCTTTGAGGAGTCTACGAAGCAGTACTTC. It yields the protein CASSFEESTKQYF.

The rearrangement links TRBV28 to TRBJ1-1; D gene unclear. The CDR3 has 12 amino acids. Germline V CDR1 and CDR2: MDHEN, SYDVKM. V was cut by 3 bases and J by 11 bases, with 13 bases left in between. The CDR3 DNA reads as TGTGCCAGCAGTTTGGCCCTTTCGGAGGCTTTCTTT. Protein product: CASSLALSEAFF.

The chain has TRBV27 and TRBJ2-7; 15 bases map to TRBD2. V gave up 5 bases and J gave up 6 bases; unmatched junction bases: 11. Germline V gives CDR1 MNHEY, CDR2 SMNVEV (reference sequence). The CDR3 covers 17 residues. Here the CDR3 reads CASSPLGLAGGLGEQYF. CDR3 DNA: TGTGCCAGCAGTCCCCTGGGACTAGCGGGGGGCCTGGGCGAGCAGTACTTC.

This sequence joins TRBV11-3 and TRBJ1-2; the D gene is possibly TRBD1 (6 bases). The CDR3 contains 20 residues. Trimming stripped 0 bases from V and 4 bases from J, with 27 bases between. Germline loops: CDR1 SGHNT, CDR2 YENEEA. CDR3 region: CASSLDGQQPSEGGIYGYTF. CDR3 nucleotide sequence: TGTGCCAGCAGCTTAGACGGGCAACAACCTAGCGAAGGGGGGATCTATGGCTACACCTTC.

CDR3 in amino acids: CASSQDSLSNQPQHF. CDR3 DNA sequence: TGTGCCAGCAGCCAAGATTCCCTTAGCAATCAGCCCCAGCATTTT. This chain connects TRBV4-2 to TRBJ1-5; no firm D call. Deletions cut 0 bases from V and 0 bases from J, with 6 bases between. The CDR3 sequence is 15 residues long. The germline V gene has CDR1 LGHNA and CDR2 YNFKEQ.

The gene calls are TRBV3-1 (or the pseudogene TRBV3-2) and TRBJ2-4, with D perhaps assigned TRBD1 or TRBD2 (5 bases each). Deletions cut 3 bases from V and 6 bases from J, with 12 bases between. Looked up from germline, CDR1 is LGHDT and CDR2 is YNNKEL (reference sequence). The CDR3 length is 14 residues. CDR3 sequence (DNA): TGTGCCAGCAGCCAGGGACCGAAGGGAAACATTCAGTACTTC. Amino acid sequence: CASSQGPKGNIQYF.

This chain uses TRBV19 with TRBJ1-4; TRBD1 agrees at 11 bases. J gave up 6 bases and V 8 bases, and 14 bases lay outside the gene matches. Germline CDR1 reads LNHDA; CDR2 reads SQIVND (reference sequence). There are 17 residues in the CDR3. CDR3 amino acids: CASARSGTGGVHEKLFF. CDR3 bases: TGTGCCAGTGCAAGATCCGGGACAGGGGGGGTACATGAAAAACTGTTTTTT.

The chain uses TRBV9 and TRBJ1-5, with D hard to call. V gave up 3 bases and J gave up 5 bases, with 9 bases separating them. The V gene's germline CDR1 is SGDLS and CDR2 YYNGEE. CDR3 length equals 13 residues. This CDR3 is CASSALHDQPQHF. The CDR3, as DNA: TGTGCCAGCAGCGCCCTACACGATCAGCCCCAGCATTTT.

The J gene is TRBJ2-1, the V gene TRBV2, with 7 bases aligning to TRBD2. This CDR3 is 14 amino acids long. J gave up 7 bases and V 5 bases, and 8 bases lay outside the gene matches. Germline CDR1 and CDR2: SNHLY and FYNNEI. For the CDR3, the DNA is TGTGCCAGCAGTTCGAGCGGGGTCCGGAATGAGCAGTTCTTC. Amino acid sequence: CASSSSGVRNEQFF. Looking up the rest from reference TRBV2 and TRBJ2-1 gives the full variable domain: EPEVTQTPSHQVTQMGQEVILRCVPISNHLYFYWYRQILGQKVEFLVSFYNNEISEKSEIFDDQFSVERPDGSNFTLKIRSTKLEDSAMYFCASSSSGVRNEQFFGPGTRLTVL.

This chain links TRBV6-6 with TRBJ2-5; 14 bases agree with TRBD2. Germline V gives CDR1 MNHNY, CDR2 SVGAGI (reference sequence). The CDR3 is 17 residues long. Unmatched junction bases numbered 9, after V lost 5 bases and J lost 4 bases. CDR3 in amino acids: CASSLGKTSGGGETQYF. The CDR3 nucleotides read TGTGCCAGCAGTCTCGGGAAGACTAGCGGGGGGGGAGAGACCCAGTACTTC.